The 16 T cell receptor beta chains below come from one sample, sequenced in a study of control samples from healthy donors and cancer patients. Assay used: immunoSEQ multiplex PCR; TCRdb lists only in-frame clones, some missing. The sample has roughly 170,000 clones, about 91% seen once. Sequencing used blood. The receptors were sampled from a woman aged 40 to 49 in good health.

The chain combines TRBV5-1 with TRBJ1-1; tentatively, D is TRBD1 (5 bases). The length of the CDR3 is 13 residues. The V gene's germline CDR1 is SGHRS and CDR2 YFSETQ. V lost 2 bases to trimming and J lost 8 bases, with 13 bases between them. In nucleotides, the CDR3 is TGCGCCAGCAGCTTTCCCGGGACGCCAGAAGCTTTCTTT. It encodes CASSFPGTPEAFF.

This clone was recorded once. The chain uses TRBV6-5 and TRBJ1-1; D possibly corresponds to TRBD1 (5 bases). Germline CDR1 is MNHEY and CDR2 is SVGAGI. CDR3 length: 15 residues. V shed 1 base and J shed 1 base, with 10 bases lying between them. The CDR3 bases are TGTGCCAGCAGTTACTTAGCAGGGTCGAACACTGAAGCTTTCTTT. Residues: CASSYLAGSNTEAFF.

This clone was detected once. This chain links TRBV5-8 with TRBJ1-4; 7 bases map to TRBD1. The CDR3 extends over 15 amino acids. With 3 bases clipped from V and 4 bases from J, the junction kept 6 bases outside the gene matches. The germline gives CDR1 SGHTS, CDR2 YDEGEE. The CDR3 protein is CASSSGTANNEKLFF. CDR3 DNA: TGTGCCAGCAGCTCCGGGACAGCTAATAATGAAAAACTGTTTTTT.

V gene TRBV19 combines with J gene TRBJ2-3, with D possibly matching TRBD1 (5 bases). Trimming removed 5 bases from V and 3 bases from J, with 12 bases in between. The germline V gene encodes CDR1 LNHDA and CDR2 SQIVND (reference sequence). The length of the CDR3 is 14 residues. The CDR3 region is CASSPHRKTDTQYF. Here the CDR3 DNA reads TGTGCCAGTAGTCCTCACAGGAAAACAGATACGCAGTATTTT.

This clone has ten or more counts. The genes are TRBV5-1 and TRBJ2-7; D ambiguous. Looked up from germline, CDR1 is SGHRS and CDR2 is YFSETQ. V was pared by 4 bases and J by 2 bases, with 16 bases between. The CDR3 totals 15 residues. The CDR3 DNA sequence: TGCGCCAGCAGCGAGCTTGGGCTCCCCACCTACGAGCAGTACTTC. The encoded protein is CASSELGLPTYEQYF.

The gene calls are TRBV6-2 or TRBV6-3 and TRBJ1-5; D unresolved. Trimming pared 4 bases from V and 5 bases from J, leaving 6 bases between. Per the germline V gene, CDR1 is MNHEY and CDR2 is SVGEGT. This CDR3 region has 12 residues. CDR3 protein: CASSSTHQPQHF. CDR3 sequence (DNA): TGTGCCAGCAGTTCAACCCATCAGCCCCAGCATTTT.

This CDR3 is CASSLSGQETQYF. The DNA of the CDR3 is TGTGCCAGCAGCTTAAGTGGACAAGAGACCCAGTACTTC. The chain couples TRBV7-3 to TRBJ2-5; no reliable D call. With 1 base removed from V and 2 bases from J, the gap between germline ends came to 5 bases. This CDR3 region has 13 residues. CDR1 is SGHTA and CDR2 is FQGTGA in the germline V gene.

The J gene is TRBJ2-2, the V gene TRBV7-8; TRBD1 matches 9 bases. CDR1 is SGHVS, CDR2 FQNEAQ, per germline. The CDR3 runs to 16 residues. Trimming removed 6 bases from V and 1 base from J; junction bases left unmatched: 6. The CDR3 reads CASRHPGQGNTGELFF. The DNA for the CDR3 is TGTGCCAGCAGGCATCCGGGACAGGGGAACACCGGGGAGCTGTTTTTT. Variable domain in full (rest from reference TRBV7-8 and TRBJ2-2): GAGVSQSPRYKVAKRGQDVALRCDPISGHVSLFWYQQALGQGPEFLTYFQNEAQLDKSGLPSDRFFAERPEGSVSTLKIQRTQQEDSAVYLCASRHPGQGNTGELFFGEGSRLTVL.

The chain has TRBV5-1 and TRBJ1-1; unclear D gene. This CDR3 is 14 amino acids long. V was pared by 3 bases and J by 4 bases, with 13 bases between. Germline CDR1 SGHRS, CDR2 YFSETQ. The CDR3 nucleotides are TGCGCCAGCAGCTCAGGACGATGGGGCACTGAAGCTTTCTTT. Translation: CASSSGRWGTEAFF.

V usage is TRBV20-1 and J usage is TRBJ1-1, with D unresolved. Germline V lookup: CDR1 DFQATT, CDR2 SNEGSKA (reference sequence). The CDR3 is 11 amino acids. V lost 2 bases, J lost 11 bases, and 12 bases lay in between. This CDR3 reads CSARRSTGAFF. As DNA, the CDR3 is TGCAGTGCTAGAAGGTCCACGGGGGCTTTCTTT.

V is TRBV6-5 and J is TRBJ1-2, with D possibly being TRBD1 (5 bases). The CDR3 spans 13 residues. CDR1 and CDR2 from the germline V gene are MNHEY and SVGAGI. The V and J ends lost 8 bases and 1 base respectively, with 11 bases between them. The CDR3 region has the DNA TGTGCCAGCTTAAAGACAGTTAACTATGGCTACACCTTC. Protein product: CASLKTVNYGYTF.

This clone was observed once. This chain joins TRBV6-1 and TRBJ2-5, with 8 positions matching TRBD2. Germline CDR1 is MNHNS and CDR2 is SASEGT. The trim removed 3 bases at V and 5 bases at J, leaving 8 bases unmatched. CDR3 size: 15 residues. The CDR3 region has the DNA TGTGCCAGCAGTGACGGGGGGGGCAGTGTGGAGACCCAGTACTTC. It specifies CASSDGGGSVETQYF.

The rearrangement links TRBV18 to TRBJ2-1; the D call may be TRBD1 or TRBD2 (5 bases each). The germline gives CDR1 KGHSH, CDR2 LQKENI. This CDR3 region has 13 residues. Trimming took 1 base from V and 12 from J, leaving 13 bases between them. CDR3 coding DNA: TGTGCCAGCTCACCACGGGACGCCCCCCGGCAGTTCTTC. As protein: CASSPRDAPRQFF.

The rearrangement uses TRBV6-5 and TRBJ2-5; D might be TRBD1 or TRBD2, each matching 5 bases. The V and J ends lost 4 bases and 4 bases respectively, with 7 bases between them. Germline V gene lookup returns CDR1 MNHEY and CDR2 SVGAGI. There are 12 residues in the CDR3. Here the CDR3 DNA reads TGTGCCAGCAGTTCTGGGGGAGAGACCCAGTACTTC. Protein product: CASSSGGETQYF.

V usage is TRBV19 and J usage is TRBJ1-2, with D hard to call. Trimming shortened V by 3 bases and J by 8 bases, and 7 bases separated the two germline ends. The CDR3 contains 11 residues. The germline V gene has CDR1 LNHDA and CDR2 SQIVND (reference sequence). The CDR3 DNA follows: TGTGCCAGTAGTATTCCCGGCGGCTACACCTTC. Translated, it gives CASSIPGGYTF. Drawing the rest from reference TRBV19 and TRBJ1-2, the complete variable domain is DGGITQSPKYLFRKEGQNVTLSCEQNLNHDAMYWYRQDPGQGLRLIYYSQIVNDFQKGDIAEGYSVSREKKESFPLTVTSAQKNPTAFYLCASSIPGGYTFGSGTRLTVV.

V and J are TRBV6-4 and TRBJ2-1; D is possibly TRBD1 (5 bases). In germline, CDR1 is MRHNA, CDR2 SNTAGT. This CDR3 has 15 amino acids. V was shortened by 7 bases and J by 5 bases, with 18 bases between the two germline ends. The CDR3 DNA is TGTGCCAGCAATCCACACCGACAGCACCACAATGAGCAGTTCTTC. This sequence encodes CASNPHRQHHNEQFF.